One sample yielded the 17 T cell receptor beta chains listed below, sequenced in a study of CD8 T cells in ankylosing spondylitis. TCRdb re-called the 5' RACE reads through MiXCR, storing one row per CDR3 protein. This sample has roughly 130,000 distinct CDR3 sequences, with 7% to 10% found just once. Sequenced material: synovial fluid, either unsorted or a sorted T cell fraction (not recorded which). These receptors originate from a male donor with ankylosing spondylitis.

The sample holds a few counts of this clonotype. The rearrangement joins TRBV28 to TRBJ2-2; possibly TRBD2 for D (7 bases). Trimming stripped 4 bases from V and 0 bases from J, with 12 bases between. CDR1 and CDR2 from the germline V gene are MDHEN and SYDVKM. This CDR3 is built from 16 residues. CDR3 sequence (DNA): TGTGCCAGCAGTTCCCCGGGGGGCCCGAACACCGGGGAGCTGTTTTTT. Amino acid sequence: CASSSPGGPNTGELFF.

The chain links TRBV7-8 to TRBJ2-2; tentatively, D is TRBD1 or TRBD2 (6 bases each). Per germline, CDR1 SGHVS and CDR2 FQNEAQ. V lost 11 bases and J 6 bases, leaving 19 bases between the germline ends. The CDR3 has 14 amino acids. This chain's CDR3 is CAGGNRRGSGELFF. CDR3 bases: TGTGCCGGGGGCAACAGGAGGGGGTCCGGGGAGCTGTTTTTT.

In this sample, this clonotype turned up a few times. The chain employs TRBV18 and TRBJ2-3, with D perhaps matching TRBD2 (5 bases). CDR3 length equals 12 residues. Germline V CDR1 and CDR2: KGHSH, LQKENI. V shed 4 bases and J shed 7 bases, with 9 bases lying between them. The CDR3 region has the DNA TGTGCCAGCTCACTACTAGGAAATACGCAGTATTTT. Encoded protein: CASSLLGNTQYF.

The table lists this clonotype with many counts. The chain employs TRBV12-3 or TRBV12-4 and TRBJ2-1; D remains ambiguous. The germline V and J ends were trimmed by 3 bases and 2 bases, with 11 bases remaining between them. This CDR3 has 15 amino acids. The CDR3 sequence: CASSFEVKTYNEQFF. CDR3 nucleotide sequence: TGTGCCAGCAGTTTTGAAGTTAAAACCTACAATGAGCAGTTCTTC.

There are many counts of this clonotype. This rearrangement joins TRBV28 to TRBJ1-4, with no clear D. Germline V gene lookup returns CDR1 MDHEN and CDR2 SYDVKM. The CDR3 consists of 16 residues. The germline V and J ends were trimmed by 6 bases and 7 bases, with 21 bases remaining between them. The CDR3 DNA reads as TGTGCCAGCAGCCCAGGAGCCCCCGGATATGGTGAAAAACTGTTTTTT. This gives the protein CASSPGAPGYGEKLFF.

In its sample, this clonotype was seen many times. The chain combines TRBV29-1 with TRBJ1-1; 7 bases are a match to TRBD1. Germline CDR1 reads SQVTM; CDR2 reads ANQGSEA. The ends lost 5 bases at V and 3 bases at J; junction bases unmatched: 9. CDR3 length equals 14 residues. The CDR3 DNA follows: TGCAGCGTTACCACAGGGGCGGCGGACACTGAAGCTTTCTTT. Protein product: CSVTTGAADTEAFF.

This clonotype was detected many times. The chain couples TRBV20-1 to TRBJ2-1, with 9 bases identical to TRBD1. The germline gives CDR1 DFQATT, CDR2 SNEGSKA (reference sequence). This CDR3 has 16 residues. J was trimmed by 6 bases and V by 5 bases; bases with no gene match: 14. CDR3 sequence: CSAESLYRGLRNEQFF. CDR3 sequence (DNA): TGCAGTGCTGAAAGCTTATACAGGGGGCTTCGCAATGAGCAGTTCTTC.

The chain has TRBV18 and TRBJ1-1; D unclear. CDR1 and CDR2 (germline): KGHSH, LQKENI. The CDR3 is 16 residues long. The V and J ends lost 3 bases and 0 bases respectively, with 14 bases between them. The CDR3 DNA follows: TGTGCCAGCTCACCCTCCCAGGCGGGAATGAACACTGAAGCTTTCTTT. Translation gives CASSPSQAGMNTEAFF.

The V call is TRBV7-9, the J call TRBJ2-7; D remains unclear. The CDR3 totals 13 residues. The germline gives CDR1 SEHNR, CDR2 FQNEAQ (reference sequence). Between the trimmed V and J ends, which lost 6 bases and 7 bases, there was a span of 16 bases. CDR3 DNA: TGTGCCAGCAGTACGTCCCCGGACGGGGAGCAGTACTTC. It is translated as CASSTSPDGEQYF.

The genes are TRBV3-1 and TRBJ2-4; 7 bases fit TRBD1. The CDR3 loop spans 17 amino acids. Trimming at V came to 1 base and at J to 6 bases, leaving 12 bases not matched to a gene. Germline V gives CDR1 LGHDT, CDR2 YNNKEL (reference sequence). CDR3 in amino acids: CASSQGEGGARGNIQYF. CDR3 coding DNA: TGTGCCAGCAGCCAAGGGGAAGGGGGCGCCCGGGGAAACATTCAGTACTTC.

This clonotype was seen many times. V gene TRBV6-2 or TRBV6-3 combines with J gene TRBJ1-1; tentative D call: TRBD1 (5 bases). The CDR3 extends over 12 amino acids. V was trimmed by 7 bases and J by 5 bases, leaving 11 bases between them. Germline values: CDR1 MNHEY, CDR2 SVGEGT. CDR3 nucleotides: TGTGCCAGCATCAACCGGGGGACTGAAGCTTTCTTT. This encodes CASINRGTEAFF.

This clonotype has at least ten counts. V usage is TRBV29-1 and J usage is TRBJ1-1; D is uncertain. The V gene lost 2 bases and the J gene lost 3 bases, with 7 bases spanning the gap. CDR1 and CDR2 (germline): SQVTM, ANQGSEA. This CDR3 region has 12 residues. CDR3 DNA sequence: TGCAGCGTTGAAACGGGGTACACTGAAGCTTTCTTT. Translating gives CSVETGYTEAFF. Looking up the rest from reference TRBV29-1 and TRBJ1-1 gives the full variable domain: SAVISQKPSRDICQRGTSLTIQCQVDSQVTMMFWYRQQPGQSLTLIATANQGSEATYESGFVIDKFPISRPNLTFSTLTVSNMSPEDSSIYLCSVETGYTEAFFGQGTRLTVV.

This clonotype has at least ten counts. The chain couples TRBV20-1 to TRBJ2-3; D is unclear. From germline, CDR1 is DFQATT and CDR2 SNEGSKA (reference sequence). The CDR3 is made up of 14 amino acids. V was cut by 6 bases and J by 1 base, with 14 bases left in between. This chain's CDR3 is CSALWSGGTDTQYF. In DNA, the CDR3 is TGCAGTGCCCTTTGGTCGGGCGGCACAGATACGCAGTATTTT.

V is TRBV7-6 and J is TRBJ2-3; 9 bases agree with TRBD2. Germline CDR1 SGHVS, CDR2 FNYEAQ. This CDR3 is 15 amino acids long. With V trimmed by 2 bases and J by 4 bases, 4 bases remained unmatched. This CDR3 is CASSLLAGFPDTQYF. Written as DNA, the CDR3 is TGTGCCAGCAGCTTACTAGCGGGGTTTCCAGATACGCAGTATTTT.

This clonotype was counted between two and nine times. The chain uses TRBV30 and TRBJ1-5; D not certain. The germline gives CDR1 GTSNPN, CDR2 SVGIG (reference sequence). The CDR3 length is 13 residues. Between the trimmed V and J ends, which lost 0 bases and 1 base, there was a span of 4 bases. The DNA for the CDR3 is TGTGCCTGGAGTGTCGAAAGCAATCAGCCCCAGCATTTT. This sequence encodes CAWSVESNQPQHF.

This clonotype was found many times. V is TRBV20-1 and J is TRBJ2-3; 7 bases fit TRBD2. The germline gives CDR1 DFQATT, CDR2 SNEGSKA (reference sequence). V gave up 3 bases and J gave up 4 bases; unmatched junction bases: 7. The CDR3 is 14 residues long. CDR3 protein: CSARRGGVADTQYF. The DNA of the CDR3 is TGCAGTGCTAGGCGCGGGGGAGTCGCAGATACGCAGTATTTT.

This clonotype was picked up a small number of times. The gene calls are TRBV9 and TRBJ2-3; D is ambiguous. The germline gives CDR1 SGDLS, CDR2 YYNGEE. Between the trimmed V and J ends, which lost 0 bases and 2 bases, there was a span of 13 bases. The CDR3 runs to 16 residues. The DNA for the CDR3 is TGTGCCAGCAGCGTAGAGGCCGGTTCTCCCACAGATACGCAGTATTTT. This gives the protein CASSVEAGSPTDTQYF.